This T cell receptor (beta chain) was captured by sequencing in a study of cytomegalovirus exposure and HLA in healthy donors. The junction had 5 bases not matched to a gene; V was cut back by 3 bases and J by 1 base. Per germline, CDR1 SGHRS and CDR2 YFSETQ. This CDR3 region has 16 residues. Regarding the study as a whole: Sequencing had likely introduced a cluster of highly shared sequence variants as an artifact. Presence/absence comparisons presumed near-even sequencing depth among donors. Per a prior analysis, the majority of TCR beta V segments were productive roughly 87% or roughly 30% of the time.

Regarding this clone: Its antigen is currently unknown.

Amplification used 60 Vbeta primers and 13 Jbeta primers. In the authors' workflow: In a later analysis, of about 80 million unique beta chains, approximately 10 million appeared in at least two donors. Using immunoSEQ multiplex PCR, the repertoire was profiled, and TCRdb retains in-frame clones only, with some absent. That table gives V, J and clone size, and the DNA gave D and trimming. The sample records under 200,000 clones, around 80% being singletons. The chain joins TRBV5-1 to TRBJ2-7, with 12 bases aligning to TRBD2. This receptor was obtained from a human donor in good health. Sequenced input: PBMCs. CDR3 DNA: TGCGCCAGCAGCTCCGCAGGACTAGCGGGGTCCTACGAGCAGTACTTC. Amino acid sequence: CASSSAGLAGSYEQYF.